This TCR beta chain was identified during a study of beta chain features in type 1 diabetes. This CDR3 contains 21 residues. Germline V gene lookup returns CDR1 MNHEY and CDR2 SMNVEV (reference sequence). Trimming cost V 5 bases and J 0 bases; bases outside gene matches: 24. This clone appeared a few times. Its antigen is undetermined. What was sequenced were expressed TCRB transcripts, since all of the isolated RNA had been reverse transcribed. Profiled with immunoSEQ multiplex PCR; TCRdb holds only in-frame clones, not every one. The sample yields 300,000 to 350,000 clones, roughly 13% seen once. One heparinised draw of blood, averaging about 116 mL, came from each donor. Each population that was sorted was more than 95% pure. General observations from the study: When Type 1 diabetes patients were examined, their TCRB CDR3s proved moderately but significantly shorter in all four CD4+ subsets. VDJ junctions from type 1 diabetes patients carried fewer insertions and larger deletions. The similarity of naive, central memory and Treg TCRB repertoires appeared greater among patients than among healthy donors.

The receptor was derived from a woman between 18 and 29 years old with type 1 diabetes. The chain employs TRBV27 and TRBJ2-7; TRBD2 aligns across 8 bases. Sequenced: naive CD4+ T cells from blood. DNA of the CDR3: TGTGCCAGCAGTCCCGCACCTCACTGGCGGGAGGTAACTGAAAGCTCCTACGAGCAGTACTTC. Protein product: CASSPAPHWREVTESSYEQYF.